These 28 T cell receptor beta chains were all obtained from the same sample, sequenced in a study of blood T cell repertoires in COVID-19. Sequencing used immunoSEQ multiplex PCR; TCRdb keeps in-frame clones, though not all of them. This sample carries around 280,000 clones, 87% of them seen once, and the ten largest clones take approximately 5.7%. The sample comprised PBMCs or T cells enriched from blood (not recorded which). These receptors were obtained from a woman aged 40 to 55 who had recovered from COVID-19.

The V and J genes are TRBV7-3 and TRBJ2-1, with TRBD1 identical over 8 bases. The length of the CDR3 is 15 residues. Germline V CDR1 and CDR2: SGHTA, FQGTGA. The V gene end was trimmed by 5 bases and the J gene end by 3 bases; junction bases not matched to a gene: 6. CDR3 amino acids: CASSMTGDGYNEQFF. The DNA for the CDR3 is TGTGCCAGCAGCATGACAGGGGACGGCTACAATGAGCAGTTCTTC.

CDR3 in amino acids: CASSPSELWNEQFF. CDR3 nucleotides: TGTGCCAGCAGCCCCTCGGAGCTTTGGAATGAGCAGTTCTTC. This chain links TRBV3-1 (or the pseudogene TRBV3-2) with TRBJ2-1; D not certain. CDR1 is LGHDT and CDR2 is YNNKEL in the germline V gene (reference sequence). Trimming pared 4 bases from V and 7 bases from J, leaving 14 bases between. This CDR3 has 14 residues.

V is TRBV18 and J is TRBJ2-2, with TRBD1 identical over 8 bases. Trimming at V came to 3 bases and at J to 5 bases, leaving 5 bases not matched to a gene. Germline lookup yields CDR1 KGHSH and CDR2 LQKENI. CDR3 size: 15 residues. The CDR3 region has the DNA TGTGCCAGCTCACCCGGGACAGGAGAGACCGGGGAGCTGTTTTTT. Encoded protein: CASSPGTGETGELFF. The complete variable domain, with remaining parts taken from reference TRBV18 and TRBJ2-2, reads NAGVMQNPRHLVRRRGQEARLRCSPMKGHSHVYWYRQLPEEGLKFMVYLQKENIIDESGMPKERFSAEFPKEGPSILRIQQVVRGDSAAYFCASSPGTGETGELFFGEGSRLTVL.

The chain carries TRBV19 and TRBJ2-7, with 10 positions matching TRBD1. Germline loops: CDR1 LNHDA, CDR2 SQIVND (reference sequence). Unmatched junction bases numbered 12, after V lost 5 bases and J lost 5 bases. This CDR3 is built from 16 residues. CDR3 sequence (DNA): TGTGCCAGTAGTGATACTTCCGGGACAGGGGCCCACGAGCAGTACTTC. Translation gives CASSDTSGTGAHEQYF.

The CDR3 sequence: CASRTDRPYGYTF. As DNA, the CDR3 is TGTGCCAGCAGAACGGACAGGCCCTATGGCTACACCTTC. The chain recombines TRBV28 with TRBJ1-2; 7 bases align to TRBD1. Losses at the gene ends were 6 bases for V and 4 bases for J; bases not matched to a gene: 5. Germline values: CDR1 MDHEN, CDR2 SYDVKM. The CDR3 covers 13 residues.

V is TRBV2 and J is TRBJ2-1; D may be TRBD1 (6 bases). Germline loops: CDR1 SNHLY, CDR2 FYNNEI. The CDR3 is 14 amino acids. V was pared by 4 bases and J by 2 bases, with 9 bases between. This CDR3 reads CASSGAGAYNEQFF. The CDR3 DNA reads as TGTGCCAGCAGTGGGGCAGGGGCCTACAATGAGCAGTTCTTC.

The chain couples TRBV7-6 to TRBJ2-1; 10 bases are a match to TRBD2. Unmatched junction bases numbered 2, after V lost 0 bases and J lost 6 bases. Germline CDR1 is SGHVS and CDR2 is FNYEAQ. CDR3 length: 15 residues. CDR3 in DNA: TGTGCCAGCAGCTTAGCCGGGACTAGCGTCAATGAGCAGTTCTTC. It specifies CASSLAGTSVNEQFF.

V gene TRBV28 combines with J gene TRBJ2-7; 8 bases match TRBD1. The V segment lost 3 bases and the J segment 2 bases; nucleotides outside the gene matches: 6. The CDR3 sequence is 15 residues long. Germline V lookup: CDR1 MDHEN, CDR2 SYDVKM. CDR3 coding DNA: TGTGCCAGCAGTTTGGGGCCAGGGGGCACCTACGAGCAGTACTTC. Translated: CASSLGPGGTYEQYF. Full variable domain (outside the CDR3, taken from reference TRBV28 and TRBJ2-7): DVKVTQSSRYLVKRTGEKVFLECVQDMDHENMFWYRQDPGLGLRLIYFSYDVKMKEKGDIPEGYSVSREKKERFSLILESASTNQTSMYLCASSLGPGGTYEQYFGPGTRLTVT.

The chain has TRBV5-1 and TRBJ1-4, with 11 bases lining up with TRBD1. This CDR3 spans 15 amino acids. Per the germline V gene, CDR1 is SGHRS and CDR2 is YFSETQ. J gave up 8 bases and V 4 bases, and 7 bases lay outside the gene matches. This CDR3 reads CASSLGQGAVEKLFF. The DNA of the CDR3 is TGCGCCAGCAGCCTAGGACAGGGGGCAGTGGAAAAACTGTTTTTT.

The genes are TRBV6-1 and TRBJ2-5, with 9 bases fitting TRBD2. The CDR3 contains 16 residues. V shed 2 bases, J shed 3 bases, and the junction held 7 bases outside the gene matches. The germline V gene has CDR1 MNHNS and CDR2 SASEGT. The CDR3: CASSERGGREEETQYF. DNA for the CDR3: TGTGCCAGCAGTGAACGGGGCGGGAGGGAGGAAGAGACCCAGTACTTC.

The rearrangement joins TRBV30 to TRBJ1-6, with D unresolved. This CDR3 contains 14 residues. V was cut by 0 bases and J by 10 bases, with 13 bases left in between. CDR1 GTSNPN and CDR2 SVGIG come from the germline V gene (reference sequence). The CDR3 bases are TGTGCCTGGAGTGTTAAAGGCCCAGGATCACCCCTCCACTTT. Its translation: CAWSVKGPGSPLHF.

The chain employs TRBV18 and TRBJ2-7, with D unresolved. V was clipped by 2 bases and J by 2 bases, with 13 bases between them. Germline CDR1 KGHSH, CDR2 LQKENI. The CDR3 has 15 amino acids. CDR3 sequence: CASSPASSLTYEQYF. CDR3 bases: TGTGCCAGCTCACCAGCATCCTCACTCACCTACGAGCAGTACTTC.

The chain joins TRBV10-1 to TRBJ1-1, with D possibly TRBD1 on 5 matching bases. Germline assignment: CDR1 WNHNN and CDR2 SYGVQD (reference sequence). Trimming took off 4 bases at V and 2 bases at J, with 8 bases between the two ends. The CDR3 sequence is 13 residues long. The CDR3 nucleotides are TGCGCCAGCAGTGGGACACCAAACACTGAAGCTTTCTTT. It yields the protein CASSGTPNTEAFF.

The rearrangement uses TRBV7-2 and TRBJ1-2; D ambiguous. V gave up 11 bases and J gave up 0 bases, with 16 bases separating them. The CDR3 spans 14 residues. CDR1 SGHTA and CDR2 FQGNSA come from the germline V gene. The CDR3 bases are TGTGCCCGGGAGGAACGGCCTCCTAACTATGGCTACACCTTC. Translation gives CAREERPPNYGYTF.

The V and J genes are TRBV2 and TRBJ1-2; a possible D gene is TRBD1 (6 bases). The germline V gene encodes CDR1 SNHLY and CDR2 FYNNEI. The ends were cut back, 6 bases at V and 4 bases at J, with 9 bases in the middle. This CDR3 is 12 amino acids long. This CDR3 reads CASRKDSYGYTF. The CDR3 DNA reads as TGTGCCAGCAGAAAGGACAGCTATGGCTACACCTTC.

The gene calls are TRBV5-4 and TRBJ2-7; possibly TRBD2 for D (6 bases). The germline CDR1 and CDR2 sequences are SGHNT and YYREEE (reference sequence). The CDR3 length is 15 residues. V gave up 4 bases and J gave up 9 bases, with 23 bases separating them. The CDR3 sequence is CASSAFLAPREGQYF. As DNA, the CDR3 is TGTGCCAGCAGCGCGTTTCTAGCGCCCCGTGAGGGGCAGTACTTC.

The J gene is TRBJ2-7, the V gene TRBV5-1; tentative D call: TRBD2 (6 bases). The CDR3 length is 16 residues. The V end lost 3 bases, the J end lost 0 bases, and 16 bases lay between the germline ends. From germline, CDR1 is SGHRS and CDR2 YFSETQ. The CDR3 DNA is TGCGCCAGCAGCTCCCAGCCCCTAGCGAGCTCCTACGAGCAGTACTTC. It yields the protein CASSSQPLASSYEQYF.

Regarding this clone: The same CDR3 arises from other DNA sequences in this sample as well. The V call is TRBV18, the J call TRBJ2-5; D perhaps matches TRBD2 (6 bases). The CDR3 sequence is 13 residues long. Trimming pared 1 base from V and 5 bases from J, leaving 8 bases between. Germline lookup yields CDR1 KGHSH and CDR2 LQKENI. As DNA, the CDR3 is TGTGCCAGCTCACCACTCCGGGGGGAGACCCAGTACTTC. Translation: CASSPLRGETQYF.

The chain has TRBV19 and TRBJ2-1; 11 positions agree with TRBD2. Trimming cost V 6 bases and J 7 bases; bases outside gene matches: 8. Per the germline V gene, CDR1 is LNHDA and CDR2 is SQIVND (reference sequence). The CDR3 has 15 residues. The CDR3 DNA reads TGTGCCAGTAGGACTACTAGCGGGAGTTGGAATGAGCAGTTCTTC. Translation gives CASRTTSGSWNEQFF.

This chain joins TRBV7-9 and TRBJ2-7, with D possibly TRBD2 on 6 matching bases. Trimming shortened V by 5 bases and J by 2 bases, and 7 bases separated the two germline ends. The CDR3 has 12 residues. Germline V CDR1 and CDR2: SEHNR, FQNEAQ (reference sequence). The CDR3 region has the DNA TGTGCCAGCAGCGCGGGGACCTACGAGCAGTACTTC. This gives the protein CASSAGTYEQYF.

The chain carries TRBV7-8 and TRBJ2-1, with 10 bases aligning to TRBD2. V lost 2 bases, J lost 4 bases, and 14 bases stayed unmatched. The CDR3 has 19 amino acids. Per the germline V gene, CDR1 is SGHVS and CDR2 is FQNEAQ. The CDR3 reads CASSLRIWSTSGMYNEQFF. CDR3 DNA: TGTGCCAGCAGCTTACGGATATGGAGCACTAGCGGGATGTACAATGAGCAGTTCTTC.

This sequence joins TRBV28 and TRBJ1-4; 8 positions match TRBD1. This CDR3 has 15 amino acids. V dropped 4 bases and J dropped 3; count of bases not matched to a gene: 4. Germline CDR1 reads MDHEN; CDR2 reads SYDVKM. CDR3 sequence (DNA): TGTGCCAGCAGTTCAGGGGGCACGGCTAATGAAAAACTGTTTTTT. Its protein product is CASSSGGTANEKLFF.

V and J are TRBV28 and TRBJ1-3; a possible D gene is TRBD1 (6 bases). V lost 6 bases to trimming and J lost 0 bases, with 9 bases between them. Germline CDR1 and CDR2: MDHEN and SYDVKM. CDR3 size: 14 residues. Here the CDR3 DNA reads TGTGCCAGCAGGAGGACAGACTCTGGAAACACCATATATTTT. This translates into CASRRTDSGNTIYF.

The rearrangement joins TRBV4-2 to TRBJ1-3, with D unclear. Germline CDR1 reads LGHNA; CDR2 reads YNFKEQ. Deletions cut 0 bases from V and 5 bases from J, with 11 bases between. The CDR3 loop spans 15 amino acids. The CDR3 DNA sequence: TGTGCCAGCAGCCAAGATTCTCCAACTCGAAACACCATATATTTT. Amino acid sequence: CASSQDSPTRNTIYF.

The rearrangement uses TRBV11-3 and TRBJ2-3; D remains ambiguous. The CDR3 is 13 residues long. The V gene's germline CDR1 is SGHNT and CDR2 YENEEA. The V gene lost 5 bases and the J gene lost 1 base, with 7 bases spanning the gap. CDR3 protein: CASSHTGTDTQYF. Written as DNA, the CDR3 is TGTGCCAGCAGCCACACAGGCACAGATACGCAGTATTTT.

This chain uses TRBV27 with TRBJ2-4; D gene ambiguous. The CDR3 totals 16 residues. In germline, CDR1 is MNHEY, CDR2 SMNVEV (reference sequence). Trimming removed 5 bases at V and 0 bases at J, with 14 bases between. The CDR3 loop is CASSPRGELAKNIQYF. In nucleotides, the CDR3 is TGTGCCAGCAGTCCCCGCGGTGAATTAGCCAAAAACATTCAGTACTTC.

The chain employs TRBV30 and TRBJ2-5, with D hard to call. There are 12 residues in the CDR3. CDR1 and CDR2 (germline): GTSNPN, SVGIG (reference sequence). V shed 2 bases and J shed 4 bases, with 8 bases lying between them. CDR3 region: CAWSPGVETQYF. The DNA for the CDR3 is TGTGCCTGGAGTCCCGGAGTAGAGACCCAGTACTTC. The complete variable domain, with remaining parts taken from reference TRBV30 and TRBJ2-5, reads SQTIHQWPATLVQPVGSPLSLECTVEGTSNPNLYWYRQAAGRGLQLLFYSVGIGQISSEVPQNLSASRPQDRQFILSSKKLLLSDSGFYLCAWSPGVETQYFGPGTRLLVL.

The chain employs TRBV4-2 and TRBJ2-7, with D possibly being TRBD1 (6 bases). Deletions cut 0 bases from V and 4 bases from J, with 13 bases between. The CDR3 has 15 residues. Germline V gene lookup returns CDR1 LGHNA and CDR2 YNFKEQ. CDR3 sequence reads: CASSQDATGTYEQYF. The CDR3 DNA reads TGTGCCAGCAGCCAAGACGCGACAGGCACTTACGAGCAGTACTTC.